This TCR beta chain was found in a study of breast tumors, draining lymph nodes, adjacent tissues. TCRdb itself ran the multiplex PCR reads through MiXCR, one entry per CDR3 protein. This sample has 130,000 or so distinct CDR3 sequences, with about 22% found just once. The lymph nodes were axillary draining lymph nodes from breast cancer patients. A note on this clonotype: One base away lies a much larger clone, so this may be a sequencing read error.

CDR1 and CDR2 from the germline V gene are WNHNN and SYGVQD (reference sequence). The CDR3 has 14 amino acids. The sequence came from a female donor with breast cancer. Some clones in this sample may be carry-over from other donors' samples. The chain links TRBV10-1 to TRBJ2-7; 10 nucleotides agree with TRBD1. Sequenced sample: axillary lymph node tissue. The CDR3 DNA reads as TGCGCCAGCAGTGAGGGGACAGGGGCCAACGAGCAGCACTTC. This encodes CASSEGTGANEQHF.